This T cell receptor (beta chain) was captured in a study of molecular identifiers for immune sequencing clone quantification. For naive CD8 T cells, sorting used the CD8+CD4-CCR7+CD45RA+ phenotype. The CDR3 extends over 14 amino acids. V lost 4 bases, J lost 8 bases, and 5 bases stayed unmatched. The use of previously described methods and listed TCR primers produced the bulk TCR libraries. TCRdb recomputed calls from the PCR reads with MiXCR, one row per CDR3 protein. The top ten hold 1.3% to 1.5% of the sample, which has about 67,000 distinct CDR3 sequences, less than 20% seen once. This chain uses TRBV12-3 or TRBV12-4 with TRBJ1-6; 7 nucleotides agree with TRBD1. The clonotype originates from a human donor in good health. Some libraries in this study had Jurkat cell RNA spiked in. Input material: naive CD8+ T cells from blood, with Jurkat cell RNA spiked in. The subset is: FACS-sorted CD8+CD4-CCR7+CD45RA+ naive T cells. The CDR3 DNA sequence: TGTGCCAGCAGTTCCGGGACAGAATATTCACCCCTCCACTTT. This codes for CASSSGTEYSPLHF.